Sequencing of this T cell receptor (beta chain) was carried out in a study of response to subunit inactivated influenza vaccine. This clonotype occurred many times. TCRdb recomputed calls from the RT-PCR reads with MiXCR, one row per CDR3 protein. The sample gives more than 700,000 distinct CDR3 sequences, around 20% of which show up once; about a tenth is in the top ten. J gave up 4 bases and V 5 bases, and 8 bases lay outside the gene matches. Per germline, CDR1 SGHTA and CDR2 FQGNSA. The CDR3 is 16 residues long. The receptor was isolated from a man aged 50 or older who received an inactivated influenza vaccine. The chain uses TRBV7-2 and TRBJ2-7, with 13 positions matching TRBD2. The specimen was PBMCs from blood, collected 5 days after vaccination. The CDR3 protein is CASSTTGLAGAYEQYF. Written as DNA, the CDR3 is TGTGCCAGCAGCACAACTGGACTAGCGGGAGCTTACGAGCAGTACTTC.